This T cell receptor (beta chain) was found in a study of T cell repertoires in cytomegalovirus infection. The wider study: Both a matching HLA type and CMV infection were indicated by public TCR beta signatures.

This clonotype was detected a few times. Its antigen is currently unknown. CDR1 MNHEY and CDR2 SVGEGT come from the germline V gene. The CDR3 covers 15 residues. The J segment lost 3 bases and the V segment lost 2 bases, leaving 7 bases of the junction unmatched. Study outcomes and limitations: CMV-specific TCR beta clonotypes restricted by HLA-C were the ones dominating the ex vivo response. Identification of carriers of CMV plus the relevant HLA was achieved through cumulative public TCR beta family frequency.

MiXCR, applied by TCRdb to the reads, yields one record per CDR3 protein. The sample has 80,000 to 130,000 distinct CDR3 sequences; around a quarter are singletons. This sequence was found in a human donor in good health (CMV status not recorded). Some clones in this sample may be carry-over from other donors' samples. Sequenced sample: CD8+ T cells from PBMCs. This chain links TRBV6-2 or TRBV6-3 with TRBJ2-7, with TRBD1 identical over 7 bases. The CDR3 sequence: CASSYKTGLYYEQYF. CDR3 nucleotide sequence: TGTGCCAGCAGTTACAAGACAGGGTTGTACTACGAGCAGTACTTC.